These 15 T cell receptor beta chains were sequenced from one sample in a study of radiation and T cells in renal cell carcinoma. Libraries were prepared by immunoSEQ multiplex PCR; TCRdb keeps only in-frame clonotypes and omits some of them. In the table there are 150,000 or so clones, roughly 88% of which are singletons. Noted time point: baseline pretreatment blood. Treatment denoted: 15 Gy SBRT to primary tumor, nephrectomy 4 weeks later. The sequencing used blood, collected from a patient whose treatment included radiotherapy and nephrectomy. The receptors come from a woman in her forties or fifties with renal cell carcinoma.

The CDR3 nucleotides are TGCGCCAGCAGCAAGGAGGGAGACACTGAAGCTTTCTTT. Translation gives CASSKEGDTEAFF. This chain links TRBV4-3 with TRBJ1-1; D call uncertain. Germline V CDR1 and CDR2: LGHNA, YSLEER. Trimming stripped 5 bases from V and 3 bases from J, with 10 bases between. The CDR3 runs 13 residues.

V is TRBV15 and J is TRBJ1-3; D is perhaps TRBD1 (5 bases). The germline V and J ends were trimmed by 1 base and 0 bases, with 7 bases remaining between them. CDR1 and CDR2 from the germline V gene are LNHNV and YYDKDF (reference sequence). This CDR3 is 15 amino acids long. The CDR3 DNA is TGTGCCACCAGCAGAGGGGGGGTCTCTGGAAACACCATATATTTT. Protein sequence: CATSRGGVSGNTIYF.

The chain has TRBV5-1 and TRBJ2-7, with 7 bases fitting TRBD1. V lost 2 bases and J lost 4; bases outside the gene matches: 9. The CDR3 extends over 15 amino acids. Germline CDR1 is SGHRS and CDR2 is YFSETQ. The CDR3 loop is CASSLEGGKGYEQYF. CDR3 DNA: TGCGCCAGCAGCTTAGAAGGGGGCAAGGGATACGAGCAGTACTTC.

V usage is TRBV5-1 and J usage is TRBJ1-4; unclear D gene. Deletions cut 6 bases from V and 3 bases from J, with 18 bases between. CDR1 and CDR2 from the germline V gene are SGHRS and YFSETQ. This CDR3 comprises 16 residues. The CDR3 DNA follows: TGCGCCAGCACCCCAACCGTCGCGGGTGCTAATGAAAAACTGTTTTTT. This translates into CASTPTVAGANEKLFF.

In this sample, this clone turned up a few times. The chain is built from TRBV5-5 and TRBJ1-1; 7 nucleotides align to TRBD1. There are 18 residues in the CDR3. V was clipped by 6 bases and J by 0 bases; unmatched bases: 17. Germline CDR1 SGHKS, CDR2 YYEKEE (reference sequence). CDR3 sequence: CASTVYSMRTGMNTEAFF. In DNA, the CDR3 is TGTGCCAGCACCGTCTACTCCATGCGGACAGGTATGAACACTGAAGCTTTCTTT.

The rearrangement links TRBV2 to TRBJ2-3; 10 bases are a match to TRBD2. This CDR3 region has 16 residues. CDR1 is SNHLY, CDR2 FYNNEI, per germline. With V trimmed by 6 bases and J by 4 bases, 10 bases remained unmatched. CDR3 residues: CASSAWGSGGADTQYF. Here the CDR3 DNA reads TGTGCCAGCAGCGCCTGGGGGAGCGGGGGGGCAGATACGCAGTATTTT.

The chain uses TRBV4-1 and TRBJ1-5; D might be TRBD1 (6 bases). Trimming took off 4 bases at V and 6 bases at J, with 19 bases between the two ends. Germline V CDR1 and CDR2: MGHRA, YSYEKL. The CDR3 is 16 residues long. CDR3 in DNA: TGCGCCAGCAGCCTTTCCTGGGATGGGGGGCGTCAGCCCCAGCATTTT. Residues: CASSLSWDGGRQPQHF.

The chain is built from TRBV16 and TRBJ1-2; D perhaps matches TRBD1 (5 bases). Germline CDR1 and CDR2: KGHSY and FQNENV. The CDR3 spans 14 residues. Trimming took off 2 bases at V and 2 bases at J, with 9 bases between the two ends. In nucleotides, the CDR3 is TGTGCCAGCAGCCAAACAGGCTTAAACTATGGCTACACCTTC. Its protein is CASSQTGLNYGYTF.

The chain joins TRBV5-6 to TRBJ2-5, with 11 bases aligning to TRBD1. The CDR3 runs 16 residues. Germline lookup yields CDR1 SGHDT and CDR2 YYEEEE. Trimming cost V 4 bases and J 1 base; bases outside gene matches: 6. Here the CDR3 reads CASSRRGTGGQETQYF. In DNA, the CDR3 is TGTGCCAGCAGCAGGCGAGGGACAGGGGGCCAAGAGACCCAGTACTTC.

V is TRBV7-3 and J is TRBJ2-5, with 14 bases matching TRBD2. V shed 5 bases and J 5 bases; nucleotides not matched to a gene: 4. Germline CDR1 reads SGHTA; CDR2 reads FQGTGA. CDR3 length: 15 amino acids. The CDR3 sequence is CASSPGLAGAETQYF. The CDR3 coding sequence is TGTGCCAGCAGCCCGGGACTAGCGGGGGCGGAGACCCAGTACTTC. Complete variable domain (other parts from reference TRBV7-3 and TRBJ2-5): GAGVSQTPSNKVTEKGKYVELRCDPISGHTALYWYRQSLGQGPEFLIYFQGTGAADDSGLPNDRFFAVRPEGSVSTLKIQRTERGDSAVYLCASSPGLAGAETQYFGPGTRLLVL.

This sequence joins TRBV6-6 and TRBJ2-3, with TRBD1 matching 7 bases. Germline V gives CDR1 MNHNY, CDR2 SVGAGI (reference sequence). The CDR3 is 14 residues long. J lost 0 bases, V lost 6 bases, and 3 bases had no gene match. The CDR3, as DNA: TGTGCCAGCAGAGGGGGCAGTAGCACAGATACGCAGTATTTT. Translated: CASRGGSSTDTQYF.

The V gene is TRBV7-8, the J gene TRBJ2-6; D remains ambiguous. The CDR3 length is 16 residues. Germline assignment: CDR1 SGHVS and CDR2 FQNEAQ. The germline V and J ends were trimmed by 4 bases and 0 bases, with 10 bases remaining between them. CDR3: CASSSGRISGANVLTF. As DNA, the CDR3 is TGTGCCAGCAGCTCCGGACGGATCTCTGGGGCCAACGTCCTGACTTTC.

This chain connects TRBV5-1 to TRBJ2-3, with D perhaps TRBD2 (5 bases). CDR3 length: 16 residues. Per the germline V gene, CDR1 is SGHRS and CDR2 is YFSETQ. Trimming stripped 2 bases from V and 2 bases from J, with 15 bases between. This CDR3 is CASSLGIADYTDTQYF. DNA for the CDR3: TGCGCCAGCAGCTTAGGGATAGCTGACTACACAGATACGCAGTATTTT. The variable domain in full, with the rest retrieved from reference TRBV5-1 and TRBJ2-3, is KAGVTQTPRYLIKTRGQQVTLSCSPISGHRSVSWYQQTPGQGLQFLFEYFSETQRNKGNFPGRFSGRQFSNSRSEMNVSTLELGDSALYLCASSLGIADYTDTQYFGPGTRLTVL.

V is TRBV9 and J is TRBJ2-1; TRBD2 aligns across 8 bases. V gave up 1 base and J gave up 5 bases; unmatched junction bases: 8. There are 16 residues in the CDR3. Per the germline V gene, CDR1 is SGDLS and CDR2 is YYNGEE. DNA for the CDR3: TGTGCCAGCAGCGTATCCACTAGCGGAATTCACAATGAGCAGTTCTTC. It translates to CASSVSTSGIHNEQFF.

The V and J genes are TRBV7-8 and TRBJ1-5, with TRBD1 as a possible D gene (5 bases). This CDR3 spans 16 amino acids. Germline V gives CDR1 SGHVS, CDR2 FQNEAQ. V was shortened by 5 bases and J by 6 bases, with 20 bases between the two germline ends. CDR3 in amino acids: CASSLLGAGLSQPQHF. The CDR3 DNA reads TGTGCCAGCAGCCTTCTCGGAGCAGGGTTAAGTCAGCCCCAGCATTTT.